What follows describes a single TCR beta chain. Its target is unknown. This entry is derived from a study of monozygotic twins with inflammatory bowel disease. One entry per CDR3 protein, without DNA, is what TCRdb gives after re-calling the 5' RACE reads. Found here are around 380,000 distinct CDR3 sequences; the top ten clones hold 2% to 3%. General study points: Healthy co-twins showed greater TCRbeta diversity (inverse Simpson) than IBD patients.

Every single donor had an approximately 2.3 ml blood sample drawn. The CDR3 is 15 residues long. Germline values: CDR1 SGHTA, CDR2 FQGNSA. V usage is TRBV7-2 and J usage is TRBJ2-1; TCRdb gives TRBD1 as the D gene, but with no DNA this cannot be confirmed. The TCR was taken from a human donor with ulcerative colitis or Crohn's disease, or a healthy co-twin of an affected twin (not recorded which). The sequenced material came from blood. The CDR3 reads CASSLEAAEWNEQFF.